This TCR beta chain was found in a study of cytotoxic CD8 clonotypes in ibrutinib-treated CLL. Overall study results and limits: Researchers report that baseline clonality outpaced age-matched healthy donors and tracked circulating CD8+ T-cell counts.

Turning to this clone: Its antigen remains unidentified.

V gave up 0 bases and J gave up 5 bases; unmatched junction bases: 3. The CDR3 extends over 15 amino acids. Germline V gene lookup returns CDR1 GTSNPN and CDR2 SVGIG (reference sequence). TCRdb's copy holds only in-frame clones and misses some; the assay was immunoSEQ multiplex PCR. The sample has roughly 180,000 clones; about two thirds are singletons. The origin of this receptor is a human donor with chronic lymphocytic leukemia. This rearrangement joins TRBV30 to TRBJ2-1, with 11 bases fitting TRBD2. The sequences come from PBMCs, collected after 24 months of ibrutinib treatment. The CDR3 sequence: CAWSVGLAGNNEQFF. CDR3 coding DNA: TGTGCCTGGAGTGTAGGACTAGCGGGCAACAATGAGCAGTTCTTC.